These 27 T cell receptor beta chains came from one sample sequenced in a study of patients and donors after allogeneic stem cell transplantation. TCRdb analysed the RT-PCR reads with MiXCR anew, one entry per CDR3 protein. The profile covers about 150,000 distinct CDR3 sequences, with roughly 22% appearing a single time and approximately 26% taken by the ten largest. The sequencing sample was made of blood, either unsorted or a sorted T cell fraction (not recorded which). These receptors all come from a human donor who was either an allogeneic HSCT recipient or a stem cell or donor lymphocyte infusion donor (not recorded which). It is not recorded whose cells these are; they may come from a transplant donor.

The DNA of the CDR3 is TGCAGTGCTAGGAGAAAGGACAGCTCCTACGAGCAGTACTTC. It codes for CSARRKDSSYEQYF. The chain joins TRBV20-1 to TRBJ2-7; D might be TRBD1 (6 bases). The CDR3 consists of 14 residues. The V gene lost 3 bases and the J gene lost 0 bases, with 12 bases spanning the gap. Per the germline V gene, CDR1 is DFQATT and CDR2 is SNEGSKA (reference sequence).

This clonotype was found a few times. J is TRBJ2-1 and V is TRBV11-3, with no clear D. The germline CDR1 and CDR2 sequences are SGHNT and YENEEA. The CDR3 is made up of 16 amino acids. V shed 2 bases and J shed 6 bases, with 17 bases lying between them. The CDR3 sequence: CASSLNPPSQPNEQFF. The CDR3 DNA is TGTGCCAGCAGCTTAAACCCCCCATCACAGCCCAATGAGCAGTTCTTC.

This clonotype was seen only a few times. The chain employs TRBV12-3 or TRBV12-4 and TRBJ2-3; no firm D call. The CDR3 totals 13 residues. Trimming cost V 6 bases and J 6 bases, with 13 bases left between them. As DNA, the CDR3 is TGTGCCAGCAGGCCGGGTCGGCGCGATACGCAGTATTTT. Translating gives CASRPGRRDTQYF.

The chain has TRBV18 and TRBJ2-7; 7 positions match TRBD2. The germline V gene encodes CDR1 KGHSH and CDR2 LQKENI. The length of the CDR3 is 14 residues. The trim removed 4 bases at V and 2 bases at J, leaving 5 bases unmatched. CDR3 DNA: TGTGCCAGCTCACAGCGGGACGGGACCTACGAGCAGTACTTC. As protein: CASSQRDGTYEQYF. Based on the CDR3 plus reference TRBV18 and TRBJ2-7, the full variable domain is NAGVMQNPRHLVRRRGQEARLRCSPMKGHSHVYWYRQLPEEGLKFMVYLQKENIIDESGMPKERFSAEFPKEGPSILRIQQVVRGDSAAYFCASSQRDGTYEQYFGPGTRLTVT.

This clonotype turned up a few times. This chain joins TRBV2 and TRBJ1-5; D is ambiguous. Trimming removed 5 bases at V and 1 base at J, with 18 bases between. The CDR3 totals 17 residues. Germline V gene lookup returns CDR1 SNHLY and CDR2 FYNNEI. CDR3 amino acids: CASSHQGRVQSNQPQHF. As DNA, the CDR3 is TGTGCCAGCAGTCATCAAGGGCGGGTTCAGAGCAATCAGCCCCAGCATTTT.

The CDR3 protein is CASSLLAGGQGEQFF. CDR3 coding DNA: TGTGCCAGCAGCCTGCTAGCGGGGGGGCAAGGTGAGCAGTTCTTC. V usage is TRBV7-3 and J usage is TRBJ2-1; 12 nucleotides align to TRBD2. The ends lost 5 bases at V and 9 bases at J; junction bases unmatched: 8. The CDR3 loop spans 15 amino acids. Germline V CDR1 and CDR2: SGHTA, FQGTGA. Full variable domain (rest looked up from reference TRBV7-3 and TRBJ2-1): GAGVSQTPSNKVTEKGKYVELRCDPISGHTALYWYRQSLGQGPEFLIYFQGTGAADDSGLPNDRFFAVRPEGSVSTLKIQRTERGDSAVYLCASSLLAGGQGEQFFGPGTRLTVL.

This rearrangement joins TRBV6-5 to TRBJ2-3, with 10 bases lining up with TRBD2. Looked up from germline, CDR1 is MNHEY and CDR2 is SVGAGI. CDR3 length equals 15 residues. V lost 4 bases to trimming and J lost 2 bases; unmatched junction nucleotides: 3. This CDR3 is CASSLTSGATDTQYF. The CDR3 coding sequence is TGTGCCAGCAGTTTAACTAGCGGGGCCACAGATACGCAGTATTTT.

This clonotype was counted many times. The V and J genes are TRBV7-2 and TRBJ1-5, with 7 bases aligning to TRBD1. V lost 3 bases and J lost 3; bases outside the gene matches: 8. Germline V CDR1 and CDR2: SGHTA, FQGNSA. The CDR3 sequence is 16 residues long. CDR3 DNA: TGTGCCAGCAGCTTCCTAGGGGGCTGGAACAATCAGCCCCAGCATTTT. This translates into CASSFLGGWNNQPQHF.

This clonotype was recorded a few times. The J gene is TRBJ1-2, the V gene TRBV2; D remains unclear. In germline, CDR1 is SNHLY, CDR2 FYNNEI. This CDR3 has 10 amino acids. Trimming removed 3 bases from V and 4 bases from J, with 0 bases in between. The CDR3 coding sequence is TGTGCCAGCAGTGACTATGGCTACACCTTC. Protein: CASSDYGYTF.

This rearrangement joins TRBV20-1 to TRBJ2-1; D gene uncertain. The CDR3 covers 14 residues. Germline values: CDR1 DFQATT, CDR2 SNEGSKA (reference sequence). Trimming left V 5 bases short and J 8 bases short, with 19 bases between. CDR3 in DNA: TGCAGTGCTGTTTGGCCCCCTCCACGGGATGAGCAGTTCTTC. Its translation is CSAVWPPPRDEQFF.

Concerning this clonotype itself: It is likely a read error, because the conserved phenylalanine at the end of the CDR3 is missing. The chain recombines TRBV5-1 with TRBJ1-5; D call uncertain. This CDR3 is built from 13 residues. Trimming removed 0 bases from V and 5 bases from J, with 6 bases in between. Germline loops: CDR1 SGHRS, CDR2 YFSETQ. CDR3 sequence: CASSLGLDQPQHL. The CDR3 DNA sequence: TGCGCCAGCAGCTTGGGACTAGATCAGCCCCAGCATTTG.

The CDR3: CASSGGQIGEKLFF. The CDR3 DNA is TGTGCCAGCAGTGGGGGACAAATTGGGGAAAAACTGTTTTTT. The gene calls are TRBV12-3 or TRBV12-4 and TRBJ1-4; TRBD1 might be the D (6 bases). V lost 5 bases and J lost 8, with 15 bases in between. The CDR3 is 14 amino acids.

This sequence joins TRBV5-1 and TRBJ2-3; no firm D call. The germline V gene has CDR1 SGHRS and CDR2 YFSETQ. This CDR3 spans 14 amino acids. V was trimmed by 4 bases and J by 0 bases, leaving 9 bases between them. As DNA, the CDR3 is TGCGCCAGCAGCCTGCTACTTAGCACAGATACGCAGTATTTT. Residues: CASSLLLSTDTQYF.

This clonotype was found a few times. The J gene is TRBJ2-1, the V gene TRBV6-2 or TRBV6-3; D is uncertain. V was shortened by 2 bases and J by 9 bases, with 11 bases between the two germline ends. The CDR3 extends over 13 amino acids. From germline, CDR1 is MNHEY and CDR2 SVGEGT. CDR3 protein: CASSYSWLSEQFF. As DNA, the CDR3 is TGTGCCAGCAGTTACAGCTGGTTGAGTGAGCAGTTCTTC.

The chain links TRBV20-1 to TRBJ1-3; D is unclear. Germline CDR1 is DFQATT and CDR2 is SNEGSKA (reference sequence). The CDR3 totals 16 residues. Deletions cut 4 bases from V and 0 bases from J, with 16 bases between. The CDR3 protein is CSATVGNWVSGNTIYF. DNA of the CDR3: TGCAGTGCTACCGTCGGGAATTGGGTCTCTGGAAACACCATATATTTT.

A few counts support this clonotype. V is TRBV7-9 and J is TRBJ1-1; D is uncertain. Germline assignment: CDR1 SEHNR and CDR2 FQNEAQ (reference sequence). V was clipped by 5 bases and J by 1 base, with 11 bases between them. The CDR3 contains 14 residues. CDR3 coding DNA: TGTGCCAGCAGCCTCTCCCCCCCGAACACTGAAGCTTTCTTT. This sequence encodes CASSLSPPNTEAFF.

The table lists this clonotype with a few counts. This chain uses TRBV24-1 with TRBJ2-3; D possibly uses TRBD1 or TRBD2 (5 bases each). V lost 6 bases to trimming and J lost 3 bases, with 12 bases between them. Per germline, CDR1 KGHDR and CDR2 SFDVKD. The CDR3 is 14 residues long. CDR3 region: CATSRRGWTDTQYF. CDR3 bases: TGTGCCACCAGTCGTCGGGGCTGGACAGATACGCAGTATTTT.

This clonotype was observed a handful of times. This chain links TRBV29-1 with TRBJ2-5; D is ambiguous. V lost 7 bases to trimming and J lost 4 bases, with 13 bases between them. The CDR3 covers 12 residues. Germline CDR1 and CDR2: SQVTM and ANQGSEA. The CDR3 region has the DNA TGCAGCGCCCAGGCTGGGCCAGAGACCCAGTACTTC. Translation: CSAQAGPETQYF.

This sequence joins TRBV7-9 and TRBJ2-5; 7 bases map to TRBD1. CDR3 length equals 13 residues. The germline V gene encodes CDR1 SEHNR and CDR2 FQNEAQ (reference sequence). Unmatched junction bases numbered 5, after V lost 5 bases and J lost 5 bases. For the CDR3, the DNA is TGTGCCAGCAGCCCACAGGGGCGGGAGACCCAGTACTTC. Encoded protein: CASSPQGRETQYF.

This clonotype was picked up a small number of times. This rearrangement joins TRBV7-2 to TRBJ2-3, with D possibly matching TRBD2 (5 bases). The germline CDR1 and CDR2 sequences are SGHTA and FQGNSA. The CDR3 length is 15 residues. V lost 2 bases and J lost 1, with 10 bases in between. The CDR3 bases are TGTGCCAGCAGCTTACGGCTAGCCGGCACAGATACGCAGTATTTT. It is translated as CASSLRLAGTDTQYF. The entire variable domain, with the rest obtained from reference TRBV7-2 and TRBJ2-3, is as follows: GAGVSQSPSNKVTEKGKDVELRCDPISGHTALYWYRQSLGQGLEFLIYFQGNSAPDKSGLPSDRFSAERTGGSVSTLTIQRTQQEDSAVYLCASSLRLAGTDTQYFGPGTRLTVL.

This clonotype turned up a few times. V gene TRBV7-9 combines with J gene TRBJ1-5; no definite D call. V shed 5 bases and J shed 0 bases, with 8 bases lying between them. The germline gives CDR1 SEHNR, CDR2 FQNEAQ (reference sequence). CDR3 length: 14 amino acids. The CDR3 region has the DNA TGTGCCAGCAGCCCGGCTTATAGCAATCAGCCCCAGCATTTT. As protein: CASSPAYSNQPQHF.

This chain joins TRBV3-1 and TRBJ2-2; D is uncertain. V was trimmed by 1 base and J by 6 bases, leaving 3 bases between them. The germline CDR1 and CDR2 sequences are LGHDT and YNNKEL (reference sequence). The CDR3 runs to 12 residues. CDR3 sequence (DNA): TGTGCCAGCAGCCAAGTGGCCGGGGAGCTGTTTTTT. Amino acids: CASSQVAGELFF.

The chain links TRBV11-1 to TRBJ2-2; no definite D call. CDR3 size: 12 residues. The germline V gene has CDR1 SGHAT and CDR2 FQDESV (reference sequence). Trimming shortened V by 3 bases and J by 4 bases, and 3 bases separated the two germline ends. The CDR3 protein is CASSFVTGELFF. The DNA for the CDR3 is TGTGCCAGCAGCTTTGTCACCGGGGAGCTGTTTTTT.

The chain employs TRBV30 and TRBJ2-7; no firm D call. The ends were cut back, 0 bases at V and 4 bases at J, with 10 bases in the middle. Germline-derived CDR1 and CDR2 are GTSNPN and SVGIG (reference sequence). The CDR3 sequence is 13 residues long. CDR3 bases: TGTGCCTGGAGTGTAGGTATAGGATACGAGCAGTACTTC. Translation: CAWSVGIGYEQYF.

The chain links TRBV3-1 to TRBJ2-7; D is unclear. The V end lost 1 base, the J end lost 2 bases, and 9 bases lay between the germline ends. Germline V CDR1 and CDR2: LGHDT, YNNKEL (reference sequence). The CDR3 runs 14 residues. CDR3 sequence (DNA): TGTGCCAGCAGCCAAGTCCTGCCTCCCTACGAGCAGTACTTC. Translating gives CASSQVLPPYEQYF.

V is TRBV6-5 and J is TRBJ1-5, with 8 bases fitting TRBD1. Germline-derived CDR1 and CDR2 are MNHEY and SVGAGI. CDR3 size: 14 residues. V was clipped by 6 bases and J by 4 bases; unmatched bases: 5. CDR3 residues: CASRQDRGNQPQHF. CDR3 DNA sequence: TGTGCCAGCAGACAAGACAGGGGAAATCAGCCCCAGCATTTT.

The rearrangement links TRBV7-8 to TRBJ2-2; maybe TRBD1 (6 bases). V lost 7 bases to trimming and J lost 2 bases, with 14 bases between them. In germline, CDR1 is SGHVS, CDR2 FQNEAQ. The CDR3 contains 15 residues. The CDR3: CASTLIGGNTGELFF. CDR3 in DNA: TGTGCCAGCACCCTGATAGGGGGTAACACCGGGGAGCTGTTTTTT.